Described below is a single T cell receptor (beta chain) sequence and its context. Original analysis: How many nucleated cells were present was estimated from reference gene primer amplification. Only in-frame clones appear in the TCRdb table, and some are missing; sequencing was by immunoSEQ multiplex PCR. That table furnishes V, J and clone size, whereas the DNA furnished D and trimming. The table shows approximately 76,000 clones, with around 85% occurring only once. The record originates from a study of blood T cell repertoires in COVID-19. The wider study: PBMCs, B-cell-depleted T cells, or T cells provided the cDNA or gDNA that made up the material.

The sample taken for sequencing was peripheral blood. The clonotype was recovered from a man older than 75 in a cohort sampled during active COVID-19.

The DNA of the CDR3 is TGTGCCAGCAGCTTGGTGGCGGGGGACACTGAAGCTTTCTTT. This codes for CASSLVAGDTEAFF. J is TRBJ1-1 and V is TRBV5-5; tentatively, D is TRBD1 (5 bases). V gave up 0 bases and J gave up 3 bases, with 9 bases separating them. CDR1 and CDR2 from the germline V gene are SGHKS and YYEKEE (reference sequence). CDR3 length: 14 amino acids.